What follows are 12 T cell receptor beta chains derived from one specimen sequenced in a study of blood T cell repertoires in COVID-19. TCRdb keeps only in-frame clones here, not all; method: immunoSEQ multiplex PCR. The sample shows around 250,000 clones, more than 75% of them seen only once. What was sequenced was peripheral blood. All receptors come from a man aged 80 or over with acute or convalescent COVID-19.

The J gene is TRBJ1-4, the V gene TRBV27; D not certain. V shed 8 bases and J shed 0 bases, with 10 bases lying between them. Germline V gene data show CDR1 as MNHEY and CDR2 as SMNVEV (reference sequence). The CDR3 extends over 14 amino acids. The CDR3 nucleotides read TGTGCCAGCCGTGTTCTATCAACTAATGAAAAACTGTTTTTT. It yields the protein CASRVLSTNEKLFF.

J is TRBJ1-1 and V is TRBV6-5; perhaps TRBD1 as D (5 bases). The V gene's germline CDR1 is MNHEY and CDR2 SVGAGI. V shed 2 bases and J shed 10 bases, with 8 bases lying between them. The CDR3 extends over 11 amino acids. CDR3 nucleotide sequence: TGTGCCAGCAGTTACAGGGGTGGAGCTTTCTTT. This gives the protein CASSYRGGAFF.

This clone came up once. The chain combines TRBV10-1 with TRBJ1-1; D is perhaps TRBD1 (5 bases). Trimming took off 6 bases at V and 4 bases at J, with 12 bases between the two ends. CDR3 length: 13 amino acids. CDR1 is WNHNN and CDR2 is SYGVQD in the germline V gene (reference sequence). The CDR3 here is CASSHPDSTEAFF. CDR3 nucleotides: TGCGCCAGCAGCCACCCTGACAGCACTGAAGCTTTCTTT.

V gene TRBV5-5 combines with J gene TRBJ2-1; D unresolved. In germline, CDR1 is SGHKS, CDR2 YYEKEE (reference sequence). V lost 2 bases and J 0 bases, leaving 9 bases between the germline ends. This CDR3 contains 15 residues. DNA of the CDR3: TGTGCCAGCAGCTTAGGCGGCAGCTCCTACAATGAGCAGTTCTTC. As protein: CASSLGGSSYNEQFF.

This clone was detected a few times. The V gene is TRBV2, the J gene TRBJ1-3; D uncertain. The CDR3 contains 13 residues. V dropped 8 bases and J dropped 0 bases, with 8 bases sitting between them. The V gene's germline CDR1 is SNHLY and CDR2 FYNNEI. CDR3 coding DNA: TGTGCCAGCCTCTTCAGCTCTGGAAACACCATATATTTT. It encodes CASLFSSGNTIYF. The entire variable domain, with the rest obtained from reference TRBV2 and TRBJ1-3, is as follows: EPEVTQTPSHQVTQMGQEVILRCVPISNHLYFYWYRQILGQKVEFLVSFYNNEISEKSEIFDDQFSVERPDGSNFTLKIRSTKLEDSAMYFCASLFSSGNTIYFGEGSWLTVV.

The chain joins TRBV2 to TRBJ1-5; 7 nucleotides line up with TRBD1. CDR3 size: 15 residues. J was trimmed by 7 bases and V by 1 base; bases with no gene match: 7. Germline CDR1 reads SNHLY; CDR2 reads FYNNEI. CDR3 bases: TGTGCCAGCAGTGAAGGAGGGGGCGCAGGACAGCCCCAGCATTTT. It codes for CASSEGGGAGQPQHF.

CDR3 in DNA: TGTGCCAGCAGCGTCTCTAACCTGAACACTGAAGCTTTCTTT. Residues: CASSVSNLNTEAFF. This chain uses TRBV2 with TRBJ1-1; D is uncertain. The germline V gene has CDR1 SNHLY and CDR2 FYNNEI. Trimming stripped 6 bases from V and 0 bases from J, with 11 bases between. This CDR3 spans 14 amino acids.

The chain is built from TRBV5-1 and TRBJ1-1; 7 bases agree with TRBD1. The J segment lost 1 base and the V segment lost 4 bases, leaving 7 bases of the junction unmatched. The length of the CDR3 is 15 residues. CDR1 and CDR2 from the germline V gene are SGHRS and YFSETQ. The CDR3 bases are TGCGCCAGCAGCGGGACAGAACTATGGAACACTGAAGCTTTCTTT. It specifies CASSGTELWNTEAFF.

With respect to this clone: Other DNA sequences within the sample encode an identical CDR3. The chain employs TRBV5-1 and TRBJ2-3; no reliable D call. The CDR3 runs to 15 residues. V dropped 0 bases and J dropped 0 bases, with 8 bases sitting between them. Germline V gene data show CDR1 as SGHRS and CDR2 as YFSETQ. This CDR3 reads CASSLDGTSTDTQYF. The DNA for the CDR3 is TGCGCCAGCAGCTTGGACGGTACTAGCACAGATACGCAGTATTTT. Complete variable domain (other parts from reference TRBV5-1 and TRBJ2-3): KAGVTQTPRYLIKTRGQQVTLSCSPISGHRSVSWYQQTPGQGLQFLFEYFSETQRNKGNFPGRFSGRQFSNSRSEMNVSTLELGDSALYLCASSLDGTSTDTQYFGPGTRLTVL.

This clone was counted many times. J is TRBJ2-3 and V is TRBV3-1 (or the pseudogene TRBV3-2), with D possibly being TRBD2 (7 bases). Germline lookup yields CDR1 LGHDT and CDR2 YNNKEL (reference sequence). This CDR3 is built from 13 residues. V was clipped by 8 bases and J by 3 bases, with 12 bases between them. CDR3 nucleotide sequence: TGTGCCAGCGGGGGGGCGGAGACAGATACGCAGTATTTT. Translation gives CASGGAETDTQYF.

The V call is TRBV7-3, the J call TRBJ2-5; 7 positions match TRBD1. The CDR3 length is 16 residues. J gave up 3 bases and V 3 bases, and 10 bases lay outside the gene matches. Germline assignment: CDR1 SGHTA and CDR2 FQGTGA. CDR3 sequence: CASSFNPPGQKETQYF. CDR3 DNA: TGTGCCAGCAGCTTCAATCCCCCGGGACAGAAAGAGACCCAGTACTTC.

The V gene is TRBV5-1, the J gene TRBJ2-2; 7 bases are shared with TRBD1. Germline trimming cut 4 bases from V and 0 bases from J; bases unmatched to any gene: 12. The CDR3 loop spans 18 amino acids. Germline assignment: CDR1 SGHRS and CDR2 YFSETQ. The CDR3 sequence: CASSGNAPGTANTGELFF. The CDR3 region has the DNA TGCGCCAGCAGCGGAAACGCCCCCGGGACAGCGAACACCGGGGAGCTGTTTTTT.